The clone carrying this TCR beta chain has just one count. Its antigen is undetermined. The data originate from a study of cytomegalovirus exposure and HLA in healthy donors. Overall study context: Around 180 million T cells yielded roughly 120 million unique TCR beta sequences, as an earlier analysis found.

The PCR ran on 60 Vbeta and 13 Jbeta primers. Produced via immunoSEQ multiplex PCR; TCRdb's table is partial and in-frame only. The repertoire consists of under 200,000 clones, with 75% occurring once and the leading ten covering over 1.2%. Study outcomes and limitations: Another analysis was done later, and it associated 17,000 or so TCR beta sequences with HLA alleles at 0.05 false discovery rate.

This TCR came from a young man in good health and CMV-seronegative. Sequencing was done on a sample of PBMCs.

Written as DNA, the CDR3 is TGTGCCAGCTCCCTCTCTACGACAGGGAGAAAGACCCAGTACTTC. Protein: CASSLSTTGRKTQYF. The chain has TRBV18 and TRBJ2-5, with 7 bases matching TRBD1. The J segment lost 6 bases and the V segment lost 6 bases, leaving 13 bases of the junction unmatched. CDR3 length equals 15 residues. Germline CDR1 is KGHSH and CDR2 is LQKENI. The full variable domain, completed using reference TRBV18 and TRBJ2-5, is NAGVMQNPRHLVRRRGQEARLRCSPMKGHSHVYWYRQLPEEGLKFMVYLQKENIIDESGMPKERFSAEFPKEGPSILRIQQVVRGDSAAYFCASSLSTTGRKTQYFGPGTRLLVL.